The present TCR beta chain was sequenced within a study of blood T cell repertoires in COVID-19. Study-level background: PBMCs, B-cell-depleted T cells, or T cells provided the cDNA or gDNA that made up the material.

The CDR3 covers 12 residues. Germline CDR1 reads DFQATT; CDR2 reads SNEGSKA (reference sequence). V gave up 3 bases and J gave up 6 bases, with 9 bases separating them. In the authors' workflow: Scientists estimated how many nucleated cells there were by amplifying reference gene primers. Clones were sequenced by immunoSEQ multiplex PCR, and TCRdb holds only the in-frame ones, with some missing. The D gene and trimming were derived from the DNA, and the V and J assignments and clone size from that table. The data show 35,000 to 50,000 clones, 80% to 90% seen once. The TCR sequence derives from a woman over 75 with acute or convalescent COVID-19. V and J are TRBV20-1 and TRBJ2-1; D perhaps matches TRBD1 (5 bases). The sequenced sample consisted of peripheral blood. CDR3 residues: CSASQGFNEQFF. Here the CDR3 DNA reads TGCAGTGCTAGTCAGGGATTCAATGAGCAGTTCTTC.